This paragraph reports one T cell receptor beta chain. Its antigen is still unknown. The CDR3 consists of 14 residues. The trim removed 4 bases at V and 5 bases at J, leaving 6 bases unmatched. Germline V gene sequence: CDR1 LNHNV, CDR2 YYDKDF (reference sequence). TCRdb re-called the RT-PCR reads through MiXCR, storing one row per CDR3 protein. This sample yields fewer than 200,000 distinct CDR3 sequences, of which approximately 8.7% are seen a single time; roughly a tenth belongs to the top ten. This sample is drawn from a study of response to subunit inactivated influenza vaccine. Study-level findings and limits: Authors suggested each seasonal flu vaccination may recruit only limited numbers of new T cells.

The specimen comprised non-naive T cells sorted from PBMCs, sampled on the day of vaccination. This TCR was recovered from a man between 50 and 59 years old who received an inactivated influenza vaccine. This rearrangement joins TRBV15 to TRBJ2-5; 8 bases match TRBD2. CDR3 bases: TGTGCCACCAGCACTCGGGGGGGCAAGGAGACCCAGTACTTC. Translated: CATSTRGGKETQYF. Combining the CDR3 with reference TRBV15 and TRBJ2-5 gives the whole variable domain DAMVIQNPRYQVTQFGKPVTLSCSQTLNHNVMYWYQQKSSQAPKLLFHYYDKDFNNEADTPDNFQSRRPNTSFCFLDIRSPGLGDTAMYLCATSTRGGKETQYFGPGTRLLVL.